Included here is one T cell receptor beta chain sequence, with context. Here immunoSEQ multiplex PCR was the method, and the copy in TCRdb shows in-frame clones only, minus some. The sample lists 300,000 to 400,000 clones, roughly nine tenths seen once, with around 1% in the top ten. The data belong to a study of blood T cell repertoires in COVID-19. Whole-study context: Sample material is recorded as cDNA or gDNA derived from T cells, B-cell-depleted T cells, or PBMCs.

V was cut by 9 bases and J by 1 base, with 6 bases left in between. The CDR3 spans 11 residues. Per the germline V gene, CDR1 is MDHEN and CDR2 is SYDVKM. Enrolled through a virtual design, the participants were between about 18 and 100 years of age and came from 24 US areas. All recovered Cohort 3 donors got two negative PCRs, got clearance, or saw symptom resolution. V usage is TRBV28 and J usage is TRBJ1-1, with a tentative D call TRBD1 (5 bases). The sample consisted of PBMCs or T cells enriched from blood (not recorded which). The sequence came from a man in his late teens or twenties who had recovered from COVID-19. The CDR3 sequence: CASRGNTEAFF. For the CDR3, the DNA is TGTGCCAGTAGGGGGAACACTGAAGCTTTCTTT.